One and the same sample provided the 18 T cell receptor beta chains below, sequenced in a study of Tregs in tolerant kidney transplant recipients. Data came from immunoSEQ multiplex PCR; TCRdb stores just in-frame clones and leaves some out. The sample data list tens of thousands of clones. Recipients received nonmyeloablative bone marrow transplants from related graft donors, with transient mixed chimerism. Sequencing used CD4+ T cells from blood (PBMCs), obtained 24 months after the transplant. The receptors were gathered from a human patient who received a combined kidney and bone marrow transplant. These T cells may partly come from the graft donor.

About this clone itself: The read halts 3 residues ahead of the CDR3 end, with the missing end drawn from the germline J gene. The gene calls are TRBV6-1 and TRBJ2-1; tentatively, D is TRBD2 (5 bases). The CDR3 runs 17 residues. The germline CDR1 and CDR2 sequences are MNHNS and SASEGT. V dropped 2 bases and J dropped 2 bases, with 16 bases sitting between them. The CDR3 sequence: CASSERTLAGAYNEQFF. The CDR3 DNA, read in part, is TGTGCCAGCAGTGAAAGGACCTTGGCGGGCGCCTACAATGAG.

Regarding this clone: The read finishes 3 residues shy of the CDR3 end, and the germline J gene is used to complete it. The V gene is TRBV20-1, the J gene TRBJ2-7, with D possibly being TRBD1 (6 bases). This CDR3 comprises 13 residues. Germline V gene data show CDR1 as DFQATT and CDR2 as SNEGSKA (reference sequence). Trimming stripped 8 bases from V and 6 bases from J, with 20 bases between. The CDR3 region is CSSYHRDRGEQYF. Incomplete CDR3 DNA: TGCAGTTCCTACCACAGGGATAGAGGCGAG.

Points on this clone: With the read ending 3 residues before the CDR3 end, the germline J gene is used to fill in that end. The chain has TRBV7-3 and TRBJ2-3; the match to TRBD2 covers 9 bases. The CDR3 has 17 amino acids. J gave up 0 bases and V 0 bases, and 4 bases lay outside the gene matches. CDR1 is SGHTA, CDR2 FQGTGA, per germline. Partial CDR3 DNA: TGTGCCAGCAGCTTAACCGGCGGGAGGGCGAGCACAGATACG. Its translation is CASSLTGGRASTDT. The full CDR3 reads CASSLTGGRASTDTQYF.

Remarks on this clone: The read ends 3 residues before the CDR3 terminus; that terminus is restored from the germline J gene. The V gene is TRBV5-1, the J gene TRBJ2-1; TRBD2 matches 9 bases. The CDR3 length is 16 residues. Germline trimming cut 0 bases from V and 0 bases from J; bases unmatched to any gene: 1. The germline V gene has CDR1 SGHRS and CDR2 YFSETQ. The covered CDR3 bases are TGCGCCAGCAGCTTGGGAGCGGGAGGCTCCTACAATGAG. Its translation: CASSLGAGGSYNE. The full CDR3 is CASSLGAGGSYNEQFF.

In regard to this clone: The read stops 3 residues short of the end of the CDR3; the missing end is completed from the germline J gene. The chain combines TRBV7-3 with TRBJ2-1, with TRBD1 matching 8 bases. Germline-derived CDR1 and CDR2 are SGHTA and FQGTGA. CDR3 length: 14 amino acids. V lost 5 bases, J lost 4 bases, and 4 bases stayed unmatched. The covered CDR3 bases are TGTGCCAGCAGCGCAGGGGGCTCTTACAATGAG. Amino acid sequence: CASSAGGSYNE. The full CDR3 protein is CASSAGGSYNEQFF.

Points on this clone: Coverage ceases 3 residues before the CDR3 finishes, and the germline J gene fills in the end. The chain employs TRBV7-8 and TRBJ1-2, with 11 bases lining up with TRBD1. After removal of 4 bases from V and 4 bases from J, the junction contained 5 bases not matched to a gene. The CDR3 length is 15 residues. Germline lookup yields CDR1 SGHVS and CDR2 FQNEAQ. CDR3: CASSSGQGASYGYTF. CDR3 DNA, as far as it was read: TGTGCCAGCAGCTCCGGACAGGGGGCCAGCTATGGC.

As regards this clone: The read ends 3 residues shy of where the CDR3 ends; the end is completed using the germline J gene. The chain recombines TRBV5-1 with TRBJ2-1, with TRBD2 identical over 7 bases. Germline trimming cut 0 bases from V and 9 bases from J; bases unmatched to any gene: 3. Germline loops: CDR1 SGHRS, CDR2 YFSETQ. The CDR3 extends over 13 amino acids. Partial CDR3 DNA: TGCGCCAGCAGCTTGGAGGCGGGAGCTGAG. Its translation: CASSLEAGAE. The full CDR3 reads CASSLEAGAEQFF.

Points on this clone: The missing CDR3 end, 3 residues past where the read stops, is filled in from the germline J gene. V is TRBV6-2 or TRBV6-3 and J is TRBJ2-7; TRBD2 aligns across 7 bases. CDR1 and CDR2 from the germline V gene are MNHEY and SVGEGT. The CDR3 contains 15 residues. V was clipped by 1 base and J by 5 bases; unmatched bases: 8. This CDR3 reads CASSYLAGVVNEQYF. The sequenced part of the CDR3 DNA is TGTGCCAGCAGTTACTTGGCGGGAGTTGTCAACGAG.

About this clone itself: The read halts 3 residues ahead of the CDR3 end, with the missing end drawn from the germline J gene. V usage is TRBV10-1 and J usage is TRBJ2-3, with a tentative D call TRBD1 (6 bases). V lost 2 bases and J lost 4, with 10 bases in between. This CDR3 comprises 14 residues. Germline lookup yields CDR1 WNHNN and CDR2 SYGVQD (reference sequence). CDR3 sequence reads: CASSETGQSDTQYF. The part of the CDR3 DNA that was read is TGCGCCAGCAGTGAGACAGGGCAATCAGATACG.

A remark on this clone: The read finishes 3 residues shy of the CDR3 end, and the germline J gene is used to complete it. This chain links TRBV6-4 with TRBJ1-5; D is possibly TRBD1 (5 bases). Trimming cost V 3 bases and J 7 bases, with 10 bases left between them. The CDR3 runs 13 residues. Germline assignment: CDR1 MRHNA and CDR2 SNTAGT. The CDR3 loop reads CASSEMRGQPQHF. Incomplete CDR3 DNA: TGTGCCAGCAGTGAAATGAGGGGACAGCCC.

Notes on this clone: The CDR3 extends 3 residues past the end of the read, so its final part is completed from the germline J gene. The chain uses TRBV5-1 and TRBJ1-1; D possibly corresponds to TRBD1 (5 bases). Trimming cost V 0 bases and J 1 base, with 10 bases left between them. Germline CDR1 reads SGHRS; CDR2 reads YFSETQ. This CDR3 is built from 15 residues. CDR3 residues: CASSLDGDWNTEAFF. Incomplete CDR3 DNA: TGCGCCAGCAGCTTGGATGGGGACTGGAACACTGAA.

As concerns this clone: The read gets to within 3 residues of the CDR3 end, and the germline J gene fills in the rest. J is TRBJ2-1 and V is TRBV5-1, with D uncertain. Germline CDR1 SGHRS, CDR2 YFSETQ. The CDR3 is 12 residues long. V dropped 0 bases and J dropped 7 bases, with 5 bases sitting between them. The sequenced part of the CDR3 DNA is TGCGCCAGCAGCTTGGGTCCGAATGAG. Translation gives CASSLGPNE. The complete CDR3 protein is CASSLGPNEQFF.

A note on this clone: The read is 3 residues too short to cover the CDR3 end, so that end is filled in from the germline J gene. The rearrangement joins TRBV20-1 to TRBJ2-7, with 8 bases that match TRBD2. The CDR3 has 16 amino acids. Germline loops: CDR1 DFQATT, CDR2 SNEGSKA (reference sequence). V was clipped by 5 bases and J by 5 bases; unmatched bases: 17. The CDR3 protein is CSAQRRSGSRAHEQYF. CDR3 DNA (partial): TGCAGTGCTCAAAGGCGCAGCGGGAGCCGTGCCCACGAG.

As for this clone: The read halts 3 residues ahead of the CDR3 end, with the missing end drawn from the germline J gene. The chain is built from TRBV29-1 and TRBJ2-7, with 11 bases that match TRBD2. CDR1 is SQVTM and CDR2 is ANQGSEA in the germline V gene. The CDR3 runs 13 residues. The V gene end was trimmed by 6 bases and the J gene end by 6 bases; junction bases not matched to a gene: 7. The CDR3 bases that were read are TGCAGCGTACATACTAGCGGGAGAGTCGAG. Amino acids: CSVHTSGRVE. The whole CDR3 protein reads CSVHTSGRVEQYF.

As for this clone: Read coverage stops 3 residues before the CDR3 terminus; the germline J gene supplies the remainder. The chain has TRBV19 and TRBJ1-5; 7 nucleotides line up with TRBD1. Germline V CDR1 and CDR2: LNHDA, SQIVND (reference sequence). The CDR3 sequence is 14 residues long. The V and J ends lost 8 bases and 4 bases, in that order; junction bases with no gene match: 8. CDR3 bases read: TGTGCCAGTGACTCAGGACAGGTTAATCAGCCC. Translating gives CASDSGQVNQP. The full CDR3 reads CASDSGQVNQPQHF.

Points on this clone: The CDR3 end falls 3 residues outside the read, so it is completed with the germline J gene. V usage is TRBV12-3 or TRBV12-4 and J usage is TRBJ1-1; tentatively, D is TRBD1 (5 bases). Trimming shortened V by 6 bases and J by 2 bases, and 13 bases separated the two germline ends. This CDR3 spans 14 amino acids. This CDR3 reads CASRGGIRNTEAFF. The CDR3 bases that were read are TGTGCCAGCAGGGGGGGGATAAGAAACACTGAA.

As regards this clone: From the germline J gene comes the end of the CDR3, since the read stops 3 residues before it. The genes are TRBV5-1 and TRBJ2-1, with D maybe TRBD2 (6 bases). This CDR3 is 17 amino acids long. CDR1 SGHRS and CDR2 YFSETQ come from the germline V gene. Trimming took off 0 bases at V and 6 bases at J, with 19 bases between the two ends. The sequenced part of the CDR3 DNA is TGCGCCAGCAGCTTGGTACCTACTAGCCGGGCATCCAATGAG. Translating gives CASSLVPTSRASNE. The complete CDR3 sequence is CASSLVPTSRASNEQFF.

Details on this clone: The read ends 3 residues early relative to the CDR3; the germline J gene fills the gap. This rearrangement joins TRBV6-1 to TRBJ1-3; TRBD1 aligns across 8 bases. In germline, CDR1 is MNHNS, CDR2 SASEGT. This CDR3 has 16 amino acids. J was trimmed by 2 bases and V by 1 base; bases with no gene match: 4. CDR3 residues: CASSEGTGFTGNTIYF. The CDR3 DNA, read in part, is TGTGCCAGCAGTGAAGGGACAGGGTTTACTGGAAACACC.